A selection of T cell receptor beta chains follows, all from one sample in a study of regulatory T cells in long-lasting Graves disease. From the multiplex PCR reads, TCRdb called clonotypes with MiXCR, one entry per CDR3 protein. The sample shows roughly 530,000 distinct CDR3 sequences, roughly 15% of them seen only once. This sample was shared with a second study, whose subject was T cells in Graves' hyperthyroidism and ophthalmopathy.

This specimen consisted of peripheral blood mononuclear cells (PBMCs), obtained at new diagnosis, from a patient treated with antithyroid drugs. The receptors shown here come from a woman aged 35-65 years with Graves disease. Each CDR3 is given with its conserved first and last residue. Each record gives: CDR3 DNA, CDR3 protein, clone size, V gene, J gene, D gene. D genes are given only for firm matches. Not every row has a clone size; where given, it reads once, few, many or a size class.

CDR3 DNA: TGTGCCAGCAGTTTGGGGGCCCGTAGCAATCAGTTCTTC
CDR3 protein: CASSLGARSNQFF
clone size: many
V gene: TRBV12-3/TRBV12-4
J gene: TRBJ2-1
D gene: -

CDR3 DNA: TGCAGTGCTATCAATCCGGGAGCCACAGATACGCAGTATTTT
CDR3 protein: CSAINPGATDTQYF
clone size: -
V gene: TRBV20-1
J gene: TRBJ2-3
D gene: -

CDR3 DNA: TGCAATGCTAGGAGGGGGAGCTCCTACAATGAGCAGTTCTTC
CDR3 protein: CNARRGSSYNEQFF
clone size: -
V gene: TRBV20-1
J gene: TRBJ2-1
D gene: -

CDR3 DNA: TGTGCCAGTACGACTAGCGGGGGGCCAGGGTACGAGCAGTACTTC
CDR3 protein: CASTTSGGPGYEQYF
clone size: few
V gene: TRBV19
J gene: TRBJ2-7
D gene: TRBD2

CDR3 DNA: TGTGCCAGCAGCCCCTCAACAGGGGGCCAGCCCCAGCATTTT
CDR3 protein: CASSPSTGGQPQHF
clone size: many
V gene: TRBV7-9
J gene: TRBJ1-5
D gene: TRBD1

CDR3 DNA: TGTGCCAGCACCCTAGGGGGGGGGCCGGACACTGAAGCTTTCTTT
CDR3 protein: CASTLGGGPDTEAFF
clone size: few
V gene: TRBV7-9
J gene: TRBJ1-1
D gene: -

CDR3 DNA: TGCAGTGCACTTCGGACAGGTGGCAATCAGCCCCAGCATTTT
CDR3 protein: CSALRTGGNQPQHF
clone size: few
V gene: TRBV20-1
J gene: TRBJ1-5
D gene: TRBD1

CDR3 DNA: TGTGCCAGCAGTGCCGTCAGGGACGAGCAGTACTTC
CDR3 protein: CASSAVRDEQYF
clone size: many
V gene: TRBV6-2/TRBV6-3
J gene: TRBJ2-7
D gene: -

CDR3 DNA: TGTGCCAGCAGCTCCCCTGAAAAACTGTTTTTT
CDR3 protein: CASSSPEKLFF
clone size: -
V gene: TRBV7-3
J gene: TRBJ1-4
D gene: -

CDR3 DNA: TGTGCCAGTAGTGAACCGGGACAGGGGGCTCATTTT
CDR3 protein: CASSEPGQGAHF
clone size: few
V gene: TRBV19
J gene: TRBJ1-5
D gene: TRBD1

CDR3 DNA: TGTGCCAGCAGCGTAGAGGGACAGCTATACAATGAGCAGTTCTTC
CDR3 protein: CASSVEGQLYNEQFF
clone size: -
V gene: TRBV9
J gene: TRBJ2-1
D gene: TRBD1

CDR3 DNA: TGTGCCAGCAGCTTATTTGACACCGGGGAGCTGTTTTTT
CDR3 protein: CASSLFDTGELFF
clone size: few
V gene: TRBV7-9
J gene: TRBJ2-2
D gene: -

CDR3 DNA: TGCGCCAGCAGCCTGACCACCGGGGGGCATGTGACCGGGGAGCTGTTTTTT
CDR3 protein: CASSLTTGGHVTGELFF
clone size: -
V gene: TRBV4-1
J gene: TRBJ2-2
D gene: -

CDR3 DNA: TGTGCCAGCAGCCAAGACGTCTTTAACTATGGCTACACCTTC
CDR3 protein: CASSQDVFNYGYTF
clone size: -
V gene: TRBV14
J gene: TRBJ1-2
D gene: -

CDR3 DNA: TGTGCCAGCAGTGGAAGGACGAGGAACACTGAAGCTTTCTTT
CDR3 protein: CASSGRTRNTEAFF
clone size: many
V gene: TRBV2
J gene: TRBJ1-1
D gene: -

CDR3 DNA: TGTGCCAGCAGTTACTCGGACACAGGCGGTGGGTCACCCCTCCACTTT
CDR3 protein: CASSYSDTGGGSPLHF
clone size: -
V gene: TRBV6-5
J gene: TRBJ1-6
D gene: -

CDR3 DNA: TGTGCTAGTGGTCCGTTAGCTGGCTCTGGAAACACCATATATTTT
CDR3 protein: CASGPLAGSGNTIYF
clone size: -
V gene: TRBV12-5
J gene: TRBJ1-3
D gene: -

CDR3 DNA: TGTGCCTGGAGTGTATGGGGATCCTACAATGAGCAGTTCTTC
CDR3 protein: CAWSVWGSYNEQFF
clone size: many
V gene: TRBV30
J gene: TRBJ2-1
D gene: -

CDR3 DNA: TGTGCCAGCAGTGTGATGCAGGGGGGCAATCAGCCCCAGCATTTT
CDR3 protein: CASSVMQGGNQPQHF
clone size: many
V gene: TRBV2
J gene: TRBJ1-5
D gene: TRBD1

CDR3 DNA: TGTGCCAGCAGCCAAGATTCCTTCTTTGGGATGAACACTGAAGCTTTCTTT
CDR3 protein: CASSQDSFFGMNTEAFF
clone size: -
V gene: TRBV4-2
J gene: TRBJ1-1
D gene: -

CDR3 DNA: TGTGCCAGCAGCGTAGTTCCGGACTCTGGAAACACCATATATTTT
CDR3 protein: CASSVVPDSGNTIYF
clone size: -
V gene: TRBV9
J gene: TRBJ1-3
D gene: -

CDR3 DNA: TGTGCCAGCAGCCAAATTTATCTACAGGCTGGTGCCAACGTCCTGACTTTC
CDR3 protein: CASSQIYLQAGANVLTF
clone size: -
V gene: TRBV3-1
J gene: TRBJ2-6
D gene: -

CDR3 DNA: TGTGCCAGCTCACCCCTTACGGCGTGGATCTACACCTTC
CDR3 protein: CASSPLTAWIYTF
clone size: many
V gene: TRBV18
J gene: TRBJ1-2
D gene: -

CDR3 DNA: TGTGCCAGCAGCGTAGGGGACAGTAGTACCTACGAGCAGTACTTC
CDR3 protein: CASSVGDSSTYEQYF
clone size: few
V gene: TRBV9
J gene: TRBJ2-7
D gene: TRBD1

CDR3 DNA: TGTGCCTGGAGTGTAGGGGGTGTCGAGACCCAGTACTTC
CDR3 protein: CAWSVGGVETQYF
clone size: -
V gene: TRBV30
J gene: TRBJ2-5
D gene: -

CDR3 DNA: TGTGCCAGCAGCCAGGTGTACGGTCCAGGGGGTAACTATGGCTACACCTTC
CDR3 protein: CASSQVYGPGGNYGYTF
clone size: few
V gene: TRBV3-1
J gene: TRBJ1-2
D gene: TRBD1

CDR3 DNA: TGTGCCAGTGGACTAGCGGGGGGCCGCAACTACGAGCAGTACTTC
CDR3 protein: CASGLAGGRNYEQYF
clone size: few
V gene: TRBV19
J gene: TRBJ2-7
D gene: TRBD2

CDR3 DNA: TGTGCCAGCAGCCAAGAGGCTTCTGGCTACACCTTC
CDR3 protein: CASSQEASGYTF
clone size: few
V gene: TRBV3-1
J gene: TRBJ1-2
D gene: -

CDR3 DNA: TGTGCCAGCAGCTTAGATGAGGCGGGGGCCCCCTCCTACAATGAGCAGTTCTTC
CDR3 protein: CASSLDEAGAPSYNEQFF
clone size: many
V gene: TRBV11-2
J gene: TRBJ2-1
D gene: -

CDR3 DNA: TGTGCCAGCAGCTTAGAGGGGTTTAACTCTGAAGCTTTCTTT
CDR3 protein: CASSLEGFNSEAFF
clone size: few
V gene: TRBV11-3
J gene: TRBJ1-1
D gene: -

CDR3 DNA: TGCGCCAGCAGCATGGAGGCCAGCTCCTATAATTCACCCCTCCACTTT
CDR3 protein: CASSMEASSYNSPLHF
clone size: few
V gene: TRBV5-1
J gene: TRBJ1-6
D gene: -

CDR3 DNA: TGCGCCAGCAGCTTGGACGGGGGGCCGGGTGACATTCAGTACTTC
CDR3 protein: CASSLDGGPGDIQYF
clone size: -
V gene: TRBV5-1
J gene: TRBJ2-4
D gene: -

CDR3 DNA: TGTGCCAGCAGTCCACAGGGACTAATTCTGGAGTACTTC
CDR3 protein: CASSPQGLILEYF
clone size: -
V gene: TRBV2
J gene: TRBJ2-5
D gene: -

CDR3 DNA: TGTGCCAGCAGCTTAACCCCAGGAGGGGTCGGGGAGCTGTTTTTT
CDR3 protein: CASSLTPGGVGELFF
clone size: many
V gene: TRBV11-2
J gene: TRBJ2-2
D gene: -

CDR3 DNA: TGTGCCTGGAGTCCCGGGACAGGGGAGCGCGAGCAGTACTTC
CDR3 protein: CAWSPGTGEREQYF
clone size: -
V gene: TRBV30
J gene: TRBJ2-7
D gene: TRBD1

CDR3 DNA: TGCGCCAGCAGCCAAGTCCGGACAGGAGGCCAGCCCCAGCATTTT
CDR3 protein: CASSQVRTGGQPQHF
clone size: -
V gene: TRBV4-1
J gene: TRBJ1-5
D gene: TRBD1

CDR3 DNA: TGTGCCAGTAGTCATTGGGACAGGGGCTCCTACAATGAGCAGTTCTTC
CDR3 protein: CASSHWDRGSYNEQFF
clone size: -
V gene: TRBV19
J gene: TRBJ2-1
D gene: TRBD1

CDR3 DNA: TGTGCCAGCAGGGGTAGCGGGGGGGCCCCCGGGGAGCTGTTTTTT
CDR3 protein: CASRGSGGAPGELFF
clone size: -
V gene: TRBV12-3/TRBV12-4
J gene: TRBJ2-2
D gene: TRBD2

CDR3 DNA: TGTGCCACCAGCCGGCAGGGCCTTCAGTTCTTC
CDR3 protein: CATSRQGLQFF
clone size: -
V gene: TRBV15
J gene: TRBJ2-1
D gene: -

CDR3 DNA: TGTGCCAGCAGCGTAGGGGCTGGGACTAGCTCCTACGAGCAGTACTTC
CDR3 protein: CASSVGAGTSSYEQYF
clone size: few
V gene: TRBV9
J gene: TRBJ2-7
D gene: TRBD2

CDR3 DNA: TGTGCCAGTAGTATAGGGGACGCCGTCTATGGCTACACCTTC
CDR3 protein: CASSIGDAVYGYTF
clone size: -
V gene: TRBV19
J gene: TRBJ1-2
D gene: -

CDR3 DNA: TGTGCCAGCAACCCGGGAGGGGCCCATCAGCCCCAGCATTTT
CDR3 protein: CASNPGGAHQPQHF
clone size: few
V gene: TRBV12-3/TRBV12-4
J gene: TRBJ1-5
D gene: -

CDR3 DNA: TGTGCCAGCAGCCAATTTATAGGCGATGAAGCTTTCTTT
CDR3 protein: CASSQFIGDEAFF
clone size: -
V gene: TRBV11-3
J gene: TRBJ1-1
D gene: -

CDR3 DNA: TGTGCCAGCAAAGCCTTTGGGGACATGGCGTCTGGAAACACCATATATTTT
CDR3 protein: CASKAFGDMASGNTIYF
clone size: -
V gene: TRBV12-3/TRBV12-4
J gene: TRBJ1-3
D gene: -

CDR3 DNA: TGTGCCAGCAGTGTGGGACAGTCCTATGGCTACACCTTC
CDR3 protein: CASSVGQSYGYTF
clone size: many
V gene: TRBV2
J gene: TRBJ1-2
D gene: TRBD1

CDR3 DNA: TGTGCCAGCAGCCAGGGCCTCGAGAACACTGAAGCTTTCTTT
CDR3 protein: CASSQGLENTEAFF
clone size: many
V gene: TRBV3-1
J gene: TRBJ1-1
D gene: -

CDR3 DNA: TGTGCCATCAGGATGGACACCGCCTACGAGCAGTACTTC
CDR3 protein: CAIRMDTAYEQYF
clone size: many
V gene: TRBV10-3
J gene: TRBJ2-7
D gene: -

CDR3 DNA: TGTGCCAGCAGCCAAGGGCCCAGCTCCTATAATTCACCCCTCCACTTT
CDR3 protein: CASSQGPSSYNSPLHF
clone size: few
V gene: TRBV3-1
J gene: TRBJ1-6
D gene: -

CDR3 DNA: TGCAGTGCTAGCAGGGGGTTGAACACTGAAGCTTTCTTT
CDR3 protein: CSASRGLNTEAFF
clone size: many
V gene: TRBV20-1
J gene: TRBJ1-1
D gene: TRBD1

CDR3 DNA: TGTGCCAGCATCGCCTTTGGGGCCAACGTCCTGACTTTC
CDR3 protein: CASIAFGANVLTF
clone size: -
V gene: TRBV25-1
J gene: TRBJ2-6
D gene: -

CDR3 DNA: TGTGCCACCAGCCCTCTACCGGGACAGGGGTTGGTAAATGAGCAGTTCTTC
CDR3 protein: CATSPLPGQGLVNEQFF
clone size: few
V gene: TRBV15
J gene: TRBJ2-1
D gene: TRBD1

CDR3 DNA: TGTGCCAGCAGCTTAGAATCCGGGACTCGATTCACTGAAGCTTTCTTT
CDR3 protein: CASSLESGTRFTEAFF
clone size: few
V gene: TRBV7-6
J gene: TRBJ1-1
D gene: -

CDR3 DNA: TGCACCTTTAGGGGGGCAGGCACCGGGGAGCTGTTTTTT
CDR3 protein: CTFRGAGTGELFF
clone size: -
V gene: TRBV29-1
J gene: TRBJ2-2
D gene: -